These 16 T cell receptor beta chains were all obtained from the same sample, sequenced in a study of T cells in Graves' hyperthyroidism and ophthalmopathy. The CDR3 regions of TCR beta were amplified from RNA transcripts. Carried out on the TCR CDR3, a first-round RT-PCR used the HTBI primer set. TCRdb fed the multiplex PCR reads into MiXCR, producing one record per CDR3 protein. Of around 450,000 distinct CDR3 sequences in the sample, about 15% are singletons; the top ten hold less than 15%. The sample was blood. The receptors were gathered from a woman aged 18-35 years with Graves' hyperthyroidism.

The table lists this clonotype with many counts. The chain couples TRBV20-1 to TRBJ1-1, with D hard to call. This CDR3 is 14 amino acids long. V was cut by 0 bases and J by 0 bases, with 8 bases left in between. Germline lookup yields CDR1 DFQATT and CDR2 SNEGSKA (reference sequence). This CDR3 is CSARDGLLNTEAFF. CDR3 sequence (DNA): TGCAGTGCTAGAGACGGGCTGTTGAACACTGAAGCTTTCTTT.

The chain uses TRBV5-1 and TRBJ2-7, with 9 bases lining up with TRBD1. The V segment lost 4 bases and the J segment 2 bases; nucleotides outside the gene matches: 4. Germline-derived CDR1 and CDR2 are SGHRS and YFSETQ. The CDR3 sequence is 14 residues long. The chain's CDR3 is CASSGGQGTYEQYF. The CDR3 nucleotides read TGCGCCAGCAGCGGGGGACAGGGAACCTACGAGCAGTACTTC.

This chain uses TRBV7-4 with TRBJ2-5, with 7 positions matching TRBD2. V shed 5 bases and J 3 bases; nucleotides not matched to a gene: 18. The germline gives CDR1 SGHVT, CDR2 SQSDAQ. CDR3 length: 18 residues. DNA for the CDR3: TGTGCCAGCAGCCACAACCGCCCGGGACTAAAGATGGAAGAGACCCAGTACTTC. It specifies CASSHNRPGLKMEETQYF. Full variable domain (outside the CDR3, taken from reference TRBV7-4 and TRBJ2-5): GAGVSQSPRYKVAKRGRDVALRCDSISGHVTLYWYRQTLGQGSEVLTYSQSDAQRDKSGRPSGRFSAERPERSVSTLKIQRTEQGDSAVYLCASSHNRPGLKMEETQYFGPGTRLLVL.

This clonotype has at least ten counts. The rearrangement joins TRBV7-2 to TRBJ2-3; D gene uncertain. V lost 2 bases and J 0 bases, leaving 6 bases between the germline ends. This CDR3 has 14 amino acids. CDR1 is SGHTA and CDR2 is FQGNSA in the germline V gene. The CDR3 sequence is CASSLMGSTDTQYF. The CDR3 region has the DNA TGTGCCAGCAGCTTAATGGGGAGCACAGATACGCAGTATTTT. Variable domain in full (rest from reference TRBV7-2 and TRBJ2-3): GAGVSQSPSNKVTEKGKDVELRCDPISGHTALYWYRQSLGQGLEFLIYFQGNSAPDKSGLPSDRFSAERTGGSVSTLTIQRTQQEDSAVYLCASSLMGSTDTQYFGPGTRLTVL.

This clonotype came up many times. The rearrangement links TRBV7-8 to TRBJ2-1; TRBD2 might be the D (6 bases). CDR1 and CDR2 from the germline V gene are SGHVS and FQNEAQ. V was shortened by 5 bases and J by 0 bases, with 17 bases between the two germline ends. The CDR3 covers 17 residues. The CDR3 is CASSLELAESSYNEQFF. The CDR3 DNA follows: TGTGCCAGCAGCCTTGAACTAGCAGAGAGCTCCTACAATGAGCAGTTCTTC.

This clonotype was seen many times. The chain uses TRBV3-1 and TRBJ2-7; TRBD2 is a possible D gene (5 bases). V was shortened by 1 base and J by 2 bases, with 12 bases between the two germline ends. Germline CDR1 and CDR2: LGHDT and YNNKEL (reference sequence). The CDR3 extends over 15 amino acids. The CDR3 sequence: CASSQAKRPPYEQYF. The CDR3 DNA sequence: TGTGCCAGCAGCCAAGCTAAGCGGCCCCCCTACGAGCAGTACTTC.

This clonotype was counted ten times or more. CDR3 sequence reads: CASSLGLASHNEQFF. CDR3 nucleotides: TGTGCCAGCAGCTTAGGCCTAGCGTCCCACAATGAGCAGTTCTTC. The chain couples TRBV7-9 to TRBJ2-1; D perhaps matches TRBD2 (6 bases). Germline loops: CDR1 SEHNR, CDR2 FQNEAQ (reference sequence). V lost 1 base to trimming and J lost 5 bases, with 12 bases between them. This CDR3 is 15 amino acids long.

This clonotype was counted many times. The J gene is TRBJ1-6, the V gene TRBV5-1; D not certain. CDR1 and CDR2 from the germline V gene are SGHRS and YFSETQ. Trimming stripped 2 bases from V and 7 bases from J, with 10 bases between. This CDR3 has 14 amino acids. Here the CDR3 reads CASSLSHSNSPLHF. CDR3 in DNA: TGCGCCAGCAGCTTATCACACTCAAATTCACCCCTCCACTTT.

The chain recombines TRBV4-1 with TRBJ1-3; 7 bases line up with TRBD1. After removal of 5 bases from V and 3 bases from J, the junction contained 13 bases not matched to a gene. The CDR3 is 17 amino acids. Germline values: CDR1 MGHRA, CDR2 YSYEKL. The CDR3, as DNA: TGCGCCAGCAGCACGCGGGACAGAAAACCTCTTGGAAACACCATATATTTT. It translates to CASSTRDRKPLGNTIYF.

This clonotype was picked up many times. J is TRBJ1-1 and V is TRBV6-2 or TRBV6-3; D not resolved. Looked up from germline, CDR1 is MNHEY and CDR2 is SVGEGT. The CDR3 totals 13 residues. V was trimmed by 0 bases and J by 6 bases, leaving 8 bases between them. The chain's CDR3 is CASSYSDSPEAFF. CDR3 DNA: TGTGCCAGCAGTTACTCGGATTCCCCTGAAGCTTTCTTT.

This clonotype was counted a few times. The chain uses TRBV6-4 and TRBJ2-5; TRBD2 agrees at 11 bases. The trim removed 3 bases at V and 5 bases at J, leaving 8 bases unmatched. CDR1 and CDR2 from the germline V gene are MRHNA and SNTAGT. The length of the CDR3 is 16 residues. The CDR3 reads CASSEFRLAGGETQYF. Written as DNA, the CDR3 is TGTGCCAGCAGTGAATTCAGGCTAGCGGGAGGTGAGACCCAGTACTTC.

CDR3 bases: TGTGCCAGCAAAGTGGGAGACCGGGGCGCCTCTGGAAACACCATATATTTT. Residues: CASKVGDRGASGNTIYF. V is TRBV6-1 and J is TRBJ1-3, with D possibly being TRBD1 (5 bases). CDR1 MNHNS and CDR2 SASEGT come from the germline V gene. The CDR3 length is 17 residues. V was shortened by 7 bases and J by 0 bases, with 19 bases between the two germline ends.

This clonotype was seen at least ten times. This sequence joins TRBV20-1 and TRBJ1-5; unclear D gene. There are 13 residues in the CDR3. Trimming shortened V by 4 bases and J by 0 bases, and 7 bases separated the two germline ends. Germline values: CDR1 DFQATT, CDR2 SNEGSKA (reference sequence). CDR3 region: CSAIPISNQPQHF. The CDR3 DNA sequence: TGCAGTGCTATTCCCATTAGCAATCAGCCCCAGCATTTT.

This clonotype appeared a few times. J is TRBJ2-3 and V is TRBV2; D remains ambiguous. This CDR3 spans 14 amino acids. The V end was cut by 6 bases, the J end by 6 bases, with 16 bases between. Germline CDR1 is SNHLY and CDR2 is FYNNEI. CDR3 sequence: CASSPLRVGDTQYF. The CDR3 DNA is TGTGCCAGCAGCCCACTACGGGTGGGCGATACGCAGTATTTT.

Turning to this clonotype: This clone may be a read error of a much larger clone one base away. V is TRBV20-1 and J is TRBJ2-3; D remains ambiguous. Germline CDR1 reads DFQATT; CDR2 reads SNEGSKA (reference sequence). The CDR3 has 15 amino acids. The CDR3 reads CSARELFSPTYTQYF. The DNA of the CDR3 is TGCAGTGCTAGAGAGTTGTTTTCGCCCACATATACGCAGTATTTT.

This clonotype was observed at least ten times. This chain links TRBV28 with TRBJ1-6, with D perhaps matching TRBD1 (6 bases). V lost 6 bases and J 6 bases, leaving 15 bases between the germline ends. Germline CDR1 is MDHEN and CDR2 is SYDVKM. This CDR3 has 15 amino acids. CDR3 sequence (DNA): TGTGCCAGCAGGGGGGGGGGGACATTTAATTCACCCCTCCACTTT. Protein sequence: CASRGGGTFNSPLHF.